This T cell receptor (beta chain) stems from a study of Graves' ophthalmopathy and Graves' hyperthyroidism. Findings of the study overall: Blood shared most expanded thyroid clonotypes above 0.001 frequency. Using 13 signatures, a model distinguished ophthalmopathy from stable hyperthyroidism, reaching around 87% sensitivity and 80% to 83% specificity.

The CDR3 loop spans 14 amino acids. Germline CDR1 is DFQATT and CDR2 is SNEGSKA (reference sequence). The J segment lost 2 bases and the V segment lost 1 base, leaving 4 bases of the junction unmatched. Amplification of TCR beta CDR3 regions used RNA transcripts. A first-round RT-PCR used HTBI primers, followed by a second-round multiplex PCR. From the multiplex PCR reads, TCRdb called clonotypes with MiXCR, one entry per CDR3 protein. The sample has some 210,000 distinct CDR3 sequences, 25% to 30% seen once; the top ten hold approximately 9.6%. Someone took the PBMCs out of approximately 9 ml of fresh peripheral blood. This clonotype was seen many times. Its specificity is unknown.

The clonotype was recovered from a man aged 45 to 65 with Graves' ophthalmopathy. V gene TRBV20-1 combines with J gene TRBJ2-5, with 7 bases fitting TRBD2. Sequences were obtained from peripheral blood. The CDR3: CSARVTAGQETQYF. CDR3 bases: TGCAGTGCTAGAGTAACAGCGGGACAAGAGACCCAGTACTTC.